These 6 T cell receptor beta chains came from one sample sequenced in a study of response to subunit inactivated influenza vaccine. MiXCR was run by TCRdb on the RT-PCR reads, yielding one entry per CDR3 protein. The sample yields hundreds of thousands of distinct CDR3 sequences, over 9% seen once. Sequences were derived from non-naive T cells sorted from PBMCs, sampled about 14 days before vaccination. Every receptor here comes from a man aged 45-65 years who received an inactivated influenza vaccine.

About this clonotype itself: The junction does not match germline at one end; this may be a read error. The J gene is TRBJ2-7, the V gene TRBV6-1; 9 bases fit TRBD1. The CDR3 has 15 amino acids. The germline gives CDR1 MNHNS, CDR2 SASEGT. CDR3 in amino acids: CASTEGQGRSYEQYF. The CDR3 coding sequence is TGTGCCAGCACTGAAGGACAGGGGCGCTCCTACGAGCAGTACTTC.

The chain is built from TRBV27 and TRBJ2-7; weak D call: TRBD1 (6 bases). The CDR3 length is 15 residues. From germline, CDR1 is MNHEY and CDR2 SMNVEV (reference sequence). V was cut by 5 bases and J by 3 bases, with 17 bases left in between. The CDR3 sequence: CASSPYRDTSYEQYF. Written as DNA, the CDR3 is TGTGCCAGCAGTCCCTACCGGGACACGAGCTACGAGCAGTACTTC.

The chain is built from TRBV27 and TRBJ2-7, with TRBD1 matching 8 bases. The CDR3 is 13 residues long. After removal of 5 bases from V and 5 bases from J, the junction contained 5 bases not matched to a gene. Germline CDR1 reads MNHEY; CDR2 reads SMNVEV (reference sequence). The CDR3 is CASSLRQGHEQYF. CDR3 nucleotides: TGTGCCAGCAGTCTACGACAGGGGCACGAGCAGTACTTC.

This clonotype was recorded at least ten times. V and J are TRBV7-2 and TRBJ2-1, with a weak D call TRBD2 (5 bases). The germline CDR1 and CDR2 sequences are SGHTA and FQGNSA. This CDR3 is built from 18 residues. The V end lost 0 bases, the J end lost 4 bases, and 19 bases lay between the germline ends. The CDR3 DNA reads TGTGCCAGCAGCTTAGCGCCAACGGGGTTAGTGGGGTACAATGAGCAGTTCTTC. It translates to CASSLAPTGLVGYNEQFF.

This clonotype was seen a handful of times. V gene TRBV5-1 combines with J gene TRBJ2-5; no clear D gene. Trimming removed 1 base from V and 5 bases from J, with 21 bases in between. The CDR3 consists of 17 residues. In germline, CDR1 is SGHRS, CDR2 YFSETQ. In nucleotides, the CDR3 is TGCGCCAGCAGCTTGCTGACCGTGCCGAGACCCTCGGAGACCCAGTACTTC. Translation gives CASSLLTVPRPSETQYF.

The chain couples TRBV6-5 to TRBJ2-6; tentative D call: TRBD2 (5 bases). The CDR3 covers 16 residues. Between the trimmed V and J ends, which lost 3 bases and 0 bases, there was a span of 9 bases. Germline CDR1 MNHEY, CDR2 SVGAGI. The CDR3 DNA reads as TGTGCCAGCAGTTATAGGGAGCTCTCTGGGGCCAACGTCCTGACTTTC. Amino acid sequence: CASSYRELSGANVLTF.